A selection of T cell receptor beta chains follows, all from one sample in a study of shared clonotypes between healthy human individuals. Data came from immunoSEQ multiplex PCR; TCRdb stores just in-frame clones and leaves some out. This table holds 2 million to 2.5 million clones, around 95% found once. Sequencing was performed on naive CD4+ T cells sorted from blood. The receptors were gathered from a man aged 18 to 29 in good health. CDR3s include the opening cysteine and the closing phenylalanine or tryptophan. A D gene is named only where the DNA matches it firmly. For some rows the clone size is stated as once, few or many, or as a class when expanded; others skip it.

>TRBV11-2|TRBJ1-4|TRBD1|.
TGTGCCAGCAGCCCCCGGGACAGGGGGCTATCTAATGAAAAACTGTTTTTT
CASSPRDRGLSNEKLFF
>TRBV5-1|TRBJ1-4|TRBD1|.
TGCGCCAGCAGCTCTTATAGACAGGGGACTAATGAAAAACTGTTTTTT
CASSSYRQGTNEKLFF
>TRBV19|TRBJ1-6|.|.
TGTGCCAGTAGTAGCTACGGGCCCACGGTAAATTCACCCCTCCACTTT
CASSSYGPTVNSPLHF
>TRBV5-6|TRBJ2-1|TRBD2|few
TGTGCCAGCAGCTCCGGGACTATGAGGGCGAATGAGCAGTTCTTC
CASSSGTMRANEQFF
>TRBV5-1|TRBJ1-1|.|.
TGCGCCAGCAGCTTGATGGCGGGGGGCACTGAAGCTTTCTTT
CASSLMAGGTEAFF
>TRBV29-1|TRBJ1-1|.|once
TGCAGCGTTGATGGAGGAGCTGAAGCTTTCTTT
CSVDGGAEAFF
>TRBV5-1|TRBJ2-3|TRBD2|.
TGCGCCAGCAGCACCCTCAGCGGGGGCACAGATACGCAGTATTTT
CASSTLSGGTDTQYF
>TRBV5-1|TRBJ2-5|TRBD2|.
TGCGCCAGCAGCCCCCGGGAACTAGCGGACCACTTC
CASSPRELADHF
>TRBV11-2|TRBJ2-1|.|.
TGTGCCAGCAGCGCGGAAATAGGTGAGCAGTTCTTC
CASSAEIGEQFF
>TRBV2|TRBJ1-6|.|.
TGTGCCAGCAGGGAGAACGTTGGGGGCTCGATCTATAATTCACCCCTCCACTTT
CASRENVGGSIYNSPLHF
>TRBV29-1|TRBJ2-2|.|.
TGCAGCGTTGAAGGAGGCACCGGGGAGCTGTTTTTT
CSVEGGTGELFF
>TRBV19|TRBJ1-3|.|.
TGTGCCAGTAGTATCATGGTAGGAAACACCATATATTTT
CASSIMVGNTIYF
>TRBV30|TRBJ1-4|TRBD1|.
TGTGCCTGGAGTGGCGGGACAGGGGAGACTAATGAAAAACTGTTTTTT
CAWSGGTGETNEKLFF
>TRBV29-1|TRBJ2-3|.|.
TGCAGCGCTAGGGTAGACCTCACAGATACGCAGTATTTT
CSARVDLTDTQYF
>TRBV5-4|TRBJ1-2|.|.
TGTGCCAGCAGCTTTATAGGGGGCTATGGCTACACCTTC
CASSFIGGYGYTF
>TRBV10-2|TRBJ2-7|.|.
TGCGCCAGCATAATTGGCTACGAGCAGTACTTC
CASIIGYEQYF
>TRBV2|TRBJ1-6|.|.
TGTGCCAGCACAATGGAGAGGACGAATTCACCCCTCCACTTT
CASTMERTNSPLHF
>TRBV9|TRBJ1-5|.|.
TGTGCCAGCAGCGTAGCACATTGGGGGGGGTTCAATCAGCCCCAGCATTTT
CASSVAHWGGFNQPQHF
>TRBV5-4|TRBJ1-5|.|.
TGTGCCAGCAGCTTGGGTGCCGAAAGCAATCAGCCCCAGCATTTT
CASSLGAESNQPQHF
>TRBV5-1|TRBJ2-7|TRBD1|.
TGCGCCAGCAGCATAACAGGGGGCGGCTACGAGCAGTACTTC
CASSITGGGYEQYF
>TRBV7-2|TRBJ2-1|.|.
TGTGCCAGCAGCTTCTCCTACAATGAGCAGTTCTTC
CASSFSYNEQFF
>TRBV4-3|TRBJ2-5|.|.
TGCGCCAGCCGGCTCTCGGGGGAAGAGACCCAGTACTTC
CASRLSGEETQYF
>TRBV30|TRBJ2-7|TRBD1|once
TGTGCCTGGAGTTTAGAGCAGGGGGTTGAGTACGAGCAGTACTTC
CAWSLEQGVEYEQYF
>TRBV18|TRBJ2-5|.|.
TGTGCCAGCTCACTTTCGGTCCAAGAGACCCAGTACTTC
CASSLSVQETQYF
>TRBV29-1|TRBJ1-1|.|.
TGCAGCGTTAATTCTCGATTGGGGTCTGAAGCTTTCTTT
CSVNSRLGSEAFF
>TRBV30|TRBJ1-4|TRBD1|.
TGTGCCTGGAGTCGGGACAGGGGCACAACTAATGAAAAACTGTTTTTT
CAWSRDRGTTNEKLFF
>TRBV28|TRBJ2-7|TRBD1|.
TGTGCCAGCAGTCCGACAGGGCCCTACGAGCAGTACTTC
CASSPTGPYEQYF
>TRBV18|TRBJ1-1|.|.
TGTGCCAGCTCACCACCCTCCGGGGGCACCACTGAAGCTTTCTTT
CASSPPSGGTTEAFF
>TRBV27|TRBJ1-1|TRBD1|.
TGTGCCAGCAGGACCACAGGGGGCGCAGGGAACACTGAAGCTTTCTTT
CASRTTGGAGNTEAFF
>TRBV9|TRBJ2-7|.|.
TGTGCCAGCAGCGTAATACCCGGGAATGGTGAGCAGTACTTC
CASSVIPGNGEQYF
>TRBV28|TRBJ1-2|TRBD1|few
TGTGCCAGCAGTTTAACAGGGGAAGACTATGGCTACACCTTC
CASSLTGEDYGYTF
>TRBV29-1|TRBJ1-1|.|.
TGCAGCGTTGCCAGTGGGGGTAGCACTGAAGCTTTCTTT
CSVASGGSTEAFF
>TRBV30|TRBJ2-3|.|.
TGTGCCTGGAGTGCCAGAGCGGCAGATACGCAGTATTTT
CAWSARAADTQYF
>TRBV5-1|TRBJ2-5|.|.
TGCGCCAGCACCTCGGGAGCGGGAGAGACCCAGTACTTC
CASTSGAGETQYF
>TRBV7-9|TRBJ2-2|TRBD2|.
TGTGCCAGCAGCTTGACTAGCGGGAGGCTGAACACCGGGGAGCTGTTTTTT
CASSLTSGRLNTGELFF
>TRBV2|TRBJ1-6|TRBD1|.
TGTGCCAGCAGTCCGACAGGGGCGGTCAATTCACCCCTCCACTTT
CASSPTGAVNSPLHF
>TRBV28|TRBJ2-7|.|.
TGTGCCAGCAGTTTATCCCGTATCGGGAGACCCTACGAGCAGTACTTC
CASSLSRIGRPYEQYF
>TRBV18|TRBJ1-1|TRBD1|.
TGTGCCAGCTCACTTACCGGGACAGGGGACACTGAAGCTTTCTTT
CASSLTGTGDTEAFF
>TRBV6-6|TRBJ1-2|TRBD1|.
TGTGCCAGCAGTTACGGGACAGGTGGTTTCTATGGCTACACCTTC
CASSYGTGGFYGYTF
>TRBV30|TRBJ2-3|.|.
TGTGCCTATTCGCTCGGGGCCAAAACGCAGTATTTT
CAYSLGAKTQYF
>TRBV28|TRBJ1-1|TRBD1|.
TGTGCCAGCAGCTTTATGGACAGGGGAATGAACACTGAAGCTTTCTTT
CASSFMDRGMNTEAFF